The next 28 T cell receptor beta chains were all read from a single sample in a study of T cells expressing NK-cell markers. TCRdb derives one entry per CDR3 protein from the 5' RACE reads, leaving out DNA. In total, the table holds about 380,000 distinct CDR3 sequences. The specimen was blood T cells: a sorted CD56 or NKG2C T cell subset, CD4+ or CD8+ T cells, or bulk PBMC T cells (not recorded which). The origin of the receptors is a man between 18 and 69 years old in good health.

This chain connects TRBV6-1 to TRBJ2-7; the D gene TCRdb calls, TRBD1, cannot be checked with no DNA. The germline gives CDR1 MNHNS, CDR2 SASEGT. The CDR3 sequence is 16 residues long. The CDR3 reads CASSTQRGPGAYEQYF.

The chain couples TRBV7-9 to TRBJ2-1; the D call of TRBD2 rests on TCRdb alone, since no DNA is present to check it. This CDR3 has 14 residues. Germline values: CDR1 SEHNR, CDR2 FQNEAQ (reference sequence). The CDR3 here is CASSSRLAGNEQFF.

This chain uses TRBV28 with TRBJ1-6; the TCRdb call, TRBD1, lacks DNA for checking. This CDR3 contains 13 residues. Germline values: CDR1 MDHEN, CDR2 SYDVKM. The CDR3 loop reads CASNRGWNSPLHF.

This sequence joins TRBV6-5 and TRBJ2-7; the D gene TCRdb calls, TRBD2, cannot be checked with no DNA. This CDR3 has 15 residues. Looked up from germline, CDR1 is MNHEY and CDR2 is SVGAGI. The CDR3 protein is CASSSPRGDLYEQYF.

This chain uses TRBV12-3 or TRBV12-4 with TRBJ2-1; TCRdb gives TRBD1 as the D gene, but with no DNA this cannot be confirmed. This CDR3 contains 13 residues. The CDR3 region is CASAPISYNEQFF.

The chain employs TRBV12-3 or TRBV12-4 and TRBJ1-1. The CDR3 is 13 residues long. This chain's CDR3 is CASTLPLNTEAFF.

This chain uses TRBV20-1 with TRBJ1-3; the TRBD1 assignment by TCRdb is unverifiable without DNA. The V gene's germline CDR1 is DFQATT and CDR2 SNEGSKA (reference sequence). The CDR3 is 15 amino acids. The CDR3 here is CSASTSGQGRNTIYF.

J is TRBJ1-6 and V is TRBV5-4; no DNA is available, so the TRBD1 call from TCRdb remains unchecked. The V gene's germline CDR1 is SGHNT and CDR2 YYREEE (reference sequence). The CDR3 extends over 15 amino acids. The CDR3 is CASAAGAIYNSPLHF.

The genes are TRBV12-3 or TRBV12-4 and TRBJ1-5; lacking DNA, the TRBD1 call made by TCRdb goes unchecked. The CDR3 is 16 amino acids. CDR3 sequence reads: CASALTGGRDNQPQHF.

The V gene is TRBV7-2, the J gene TRBJ2-1; as DNA is missing, the TRBD1 call by TCRdb cannot be tested. CDR1 and CDR2 (germline): SGHTA, FQGNSA. CDR3 length: 15 amino acids. The CDR3 sequence: CASSPRWRGPDEQFF.

V and J are TRBV12-3 or TRBV12-4 and TRBJ2-3; the TCRdb D gene call, TRBD1, has no DNA to confirm it. CDR3 size: 16 residues. The CDR3 region is CASRENGHKGTDTQYF.

This chain links TRBV5-1 with TRBJ1-2. This CDR3 is 15 amino acids long. CDR1 is SGHRS, CDR2 YFSETQ, per germline. The CDR3 loop reads CASSLVLAENYGYTF.

V and J are TRBV20-1 and TRBJ2-1. The CDR3 is 13 amino acids. Germline-derived CDR1 and CDR2 are DFQATT and SNEGSKA (reference sequence). CDR3 residues: CSARTTYPRYELF.

The chain uses TRBV4-2 and TRBJ2-2; TCRdb reports TRBD1, a call that lacks DNA to check it against. There are 15 residues in the CDR3. Looked up from germline, CDR1 is LGHNA and CDR2 is YNFKEQ. CDR3 loop: CASSQVGGRSGELFF.

This chain connects TRBV20-1 to TRBJ1-2. The CDR3 length is 14 residues. Per the germline V gene, CDR1 is DFQATT and CDR2 is SNEGSKA (reference sequence). The CDR3 region is CSARAVNQRYGYTF.

The chain couples TRBV11-3 to TRBJ2-2; TCRdb's D call, TRBD1, is unchecked because there is no DNA. Germline V gene data show CDR1 as SGHNT and CDR2 as YENEEA. There are 13 residues in the CDR3. CDR3 sequence: CASRQGGTGELFF.

This chain links TRBV5-6 with TRBJ2-1. Germline V gives CDR1 SGHDT, CDR2 YYEEEE. The CDR3 length is 15 residues. CDR3 protein: CASSLDGRPYNEQFF.

The chain uses TRBV5-1 and TRBJ2-2; TCRdb's D gene call, TRBD1, goes unchecked for lack of DNA. Germline CDR1 is SGHRS and CDR2 is YFSETQ. The CDR3 is 16 residues long. CDR3 residues: CASSKDGGNTVGELFF.

The chain links TRBV15 to TRBJ1-3; TCRdb lists TRBD1, though no DNA is available to test this call. The CDR3 length is 15 residues. Per germline, CDR1 LNHNV and CDR2 YYDKDF (reference sequence). The CDR3 here is CATSSPDIKKDTIYF. Combining the CDR3 with reference TRBV15 and TRBJ1-3 gives the whole variable domain DAMVIQNPRYQVTQFGKPVTLSCSQTLNHNVMYWYQQKSSQAPKLLFHYYDKDFNNEADTPDNFQSRRPNTSFCFLDIRSPGLGDTAMYLCATSSPDIKKDTIYFGEGSWLTVV.

J is TRBJ2-3 and V is TRBV5-1; with no DNA, the TCRdb D assignment of TRBD2 cannot be verified. Germline V CDR1 and CDR2: SGHRS, YFSETQ. The CDR3 extends over 16 amino acids. CDR3 loop: CASSSERGGSTDTQYF.

The genes are TRBV3-1 and TRBJ2-1; TCRdb's D call of TRBD1 is untestable without DNA. In germline, CDR1 is LGHDT, CDR2 YNNKEL (reference sequence). The CDR3 length is 16 residues. CDR3 residues: CASSRQRTSSYNEQFF.

The rearrangement joins TRBV11-1 to TRBJ1-2. Germline-derived CDR1 and CDR2 are SGHAT and FQDESV (reference sequence). The CDR3 totals 14 residues. CDR3: CASSLGVSDYGYTF.

The chain employs TRBV24-1 and TRBJ2-5; TCRdb outputs TRBD1, but without DNA this stays unchecked. Germline V gives CDR1 KGHDR, CDR2 SFDVKD. The CDR3 runs 16 residues. CDR3 sequence: CATSQGGQGEGETQYF.

The V call is TRBV5-6, the J call TRBJ2-2. The CDR3 covers 14 residues. Germline CDR1 reads SGHDT; CDR2 reads YYEEEE. The CDR3 here is CASRFGLSVGELFF.

The rearrangement uses TRBV11-2 and TRBJ2-1; TCRdb calls TRBD1, which cannot be checked without DNA. The CDR3 covers 15 residues. Germline V lookup: CDR1 SGHAT, CDR2 FQNNGV. CDR3 protein: CASSRGQILGDEQFF.

The V and J genes are TRBV14 and TRBJ2-7. Germline values: CDR1 SGHDN, CDR2 FVKESK. The CDR3 contains 12 residues. CDR3 loop: CASSQVGLVQYF.

V usage is TRBV10-3 and J usage is TRBJ1-1; the TCRdb D gene call, TRBD1, has no DNA to confirm it. The CDR3 spans 16 residues. Looked up from germline, CDR1 is ENHRY and CDR2 is SYGVKD. CDR3: CATKRGFGTGDPEAFF.

CDR3 amino acids: CTLGDLAEQYF. V is TRBV20-1 and J is TRBJ2-7; lacking DNA, the TRBD1 call made by TCRdb goes unchecked. The CDR3 has 11 residues. Germline assignment: CDR1 DFQATT and CDR2 SNEGSKA (reference sequence).